Below, 23 T cell receptor beta chains from the same sample are listed, as sequenced in a study of T cell clusters in autoimmune cytopenias. Multiplex touch-down PCR amplified TRB using TRB-A and TRB-B pools in one tube. TCRdb re-analyzed the multiplex PCR reads; it lists each CDR3 protein once, without DNA. Its listing shows approximately 12,000 distinct CDR3 sequences. TRB amplification used 250 ng of peripheral blood genomic DNA. The sample consisted of peripheral blood. Every receptor here comes from a human donor with an autoimmune cytopenia or autoimmune hepatitis (not recorded which).

Judged by frequency, this clonotype is medium-sized. The chain combines TRBV11-1 with TRBJ2-3; no DNA is available, so the TRBD1 call from TCRdb remains unchecked. The CDR3 contains 15 residues. CDR1 is SGHAT, CDR2 FQDESV, per germline (reference sequence). CDR3 loop: CASSLVSSGADTQYF.

The chain joins TRBV12-3 or TRBV12-4 to TRBJ2-5. The CDR3 is 13 residues long. The CDR3 spells CASSGPAQETQYF.

The chain couples TRBV7-2 to TRBJ2-5. This CDR3 spans 15 amino acids. Germline V CDR1 and CDR2: SGHTA, FQGNSA. The CDR3 loop reads CASSLALRLAETQYF. The variable domain in full, with the rest retrieved from reference TRBV7-2 and TRBJ2-5, is GAGVSQSPSNKVTEKGKDVELRCDPISGHTALYWYRQSLGQGLEFLIYFQGNSAPDKSGLPSDRFSAERTGGSVSTLTIQRTQQEDSAVYLCASSLALRLAETQYFGPGTRLLVL.

The chain joins TRBV30 to TRBJ2-3; TCRdb names TRBD2, which stays unverified in the absence of DNA. Germline CDR1 is GTSNPN and CDR2 is SVGIG (reference sequence). This CDR3 is 16 amino acids long. The CDR3 reads CAWTQGLADTTDTQYF.

CDR3 residues: CASSLVKGGGETYEQYF. This chain links TRBV7-6 with TRBJ2-7; TCRdb calls TRBD2, which cannot be checked without DNA. Germline loops: CDR1 SGHVS, CDR2 FNYEAQ. This CDR3 has 17 residues.

The V gene is TRBV18, the J gene TRBJ2-7. Germline V gene data show CDR1 as KGHSH and CDR2 as LQKENI. There are 12 residues in the CDR3. The CDR3 reads CASSPSRYEQYF.

This sequence joins TRBV27 and TRBJ2-5; absent DNA, TCRdb's TRBD2 call cannot be checked. The CDR3 length is 13 residues. Germline values: CDR1 MNHEY, CDR2 SMNVEV (reference sequence). CDR3 sequence reads: CASSPGLHETQYF.

The chain has TRBV6-5 and TRBJ1-6. CDR3 length: 14 residues. Germline-derived CDR1 and CDR2 are MNHEY and SVGAGI. The CDR3 here is CASSEGSYNSPLHF.

Frequency places this clonotype as medium-sized. The chain carries TRBV12-3 or TRBV12-4 and TRBJ2-1. The CDR3 has 11 amino acids. The CDR3 is CASSLWSEQFF.

This clonotype counts as medium-sized by frequency. V gene TRBV30 combines with J gene TRBJ2-2; lacking DNA, the TRBD2 call made by TCRdb goes unchecked. This CDR3 spans 16 amino acids. In germline, CDR1 is GTSNPN, CDR2 SVGIG (reference sequence). The CDR3: CAWNGQGLIYTGELFF.

V and J are TRBV5-5 and TRBJ1-2; there is no DNA to check the TCRdb D call of TRBD1. CDR1 is SGHKS, CDR2 YYEKEE, per germline (reference sequence). This CDR3 has 13 residues. CDR3 amino acids: CASSTGQETGYTF.

This clonotype is deemed medium-sized by its frequency. This chain uses TRBV19 with TRBJ1-6. Germline CDR1 reads LNHDA; CDR2 reads SQIVND (reference sequence). The CDR3 loop spans 13 amino acids. The chain's CDR3 is CASSGRAGSPLHF. The complete variable domain, with remaining parts taken from reference TRBV19 and TRBJ1-6, reads DGGITQSPKYLFRKEGQNVTLSCEQNLNHDAMYWYRQDPGQGLRLIYYSQIVNDFQKGDIAEGYSVSREKKESFPLTVTSAQKNPTAFYLCASSGRAGSPLHFGNGTRLTVT.

This chain joins TRBV18 and TRBJ2-2; TCRdb outputs TRBD2, but without DNA this stays unchecked. There are 16 residues in the CDR3. Germline assignment: CDR1 KGHSH and CDR2 LQKENI. The CDR3 loop is CASSTPGLPNTGELFF. The full variable domain, rest sourced from reference TRBV18 and TRBJ2-2, is NAGVMQNPRHLVRRRGQEARLRCSPMKGHSHVYWYRQLPEEGLKFMVYLQKENIIDESGMPKERFSAEFPKEGPSILRIQQVVRGDSAAYFCASSTPGLPNTGELFFGEGSRLTVL.

The chain has TRBV6-5 and TRBJ1-1; TCRdb outputs TRBD1, but without DNA this stays unchecked. Germline CDR1 and CDR2: MNHEY and SVGAGI. This CDR3 is built from 14 residues. CDR3 residues: CASSWDRTDTEAFF.

The gene calls are TRBV6-1 and TRBJ2-5; there is no DNA to check the TCRdb D call of TRBD1. Germline CDR1 MNHNS, CDR2 SASEGT. This CDR3 spans 14 amino acids. The CDR3 sequence is CASRMTTGWGTQYF.

V and J are TRBV6-6 and TRBJ1-6; TCRdb designates TRBD1, a call that cannot be tested without DNA. This CDR3 spans 14 amino acids. Germline loops: CDR1 MNHNY, CDR2 SVGAGI (reference sequence). The CDR3 here is CASRPQGINSPLHF.

The gene calls are TRBV27 and TRBJ2-2; with no DNA, the TCRdb D assignment of TRBD1 cannot be verified. The germline V gene has CDR1 MNHEY and CDR2 SMNVEV (reference sequence). CDR3 length: 16 residues. CDR3 region: CASSRPAGANTGELFF.

This rearrangement joins TRBV6-5 to TRBJ2-2. This CDR3 has 15 amino acids. Per the germline V gene, CDR1 is MNHEY and CDR2 is SVGAGI. The CDR3 loop reads CASSYTSVNTGELFF.

The V call is TRBV6-2 or TRBV6-3, the J call TRBJ1-1; without DNA, the TCRdb call of TRBD1 cannot be checked. This CDR3 region has 12 residues. CDR1 is MNHEY and CDR2 is SVGEGT in the germline V gene. Here the CDR3 reads CASSSAGGEAFF.

The CDR3 sequence is CASEDGGELFF. The chain links TRBV12-3 or TRBV12-4 to TRBJ2-2. The CDR3 runs to 11 residues.

The chain combines TRBV6-6 with TRBJ1-1; TCRdb returns TRBD1, unconfirmable since there is no DNA. CDR1 is MNHNY, CDR2 SVGAGI, per germline (reference sequence). There are 16 residues in the CDR3. This chain's CDR3 is CASSYGTGAMNTEAFF.

This clonotype is labeled medium-sized (0.01 to 0.1%) based on frequency. The chain recombines TRBV19 with TRBJ2-2; TCRdb's D call, TRBD1, is unchecked because there is no DNA. The CDR3 has 15 residues. Germline values: CDR1 LNHDA, CDR2 SQIVND (reference sequence). The CDR3 sequence: CASRMTGANTGELFF.

Measured by frequency, this clonotype is medium-sized. The chain joins TRBV29-1 to TRBJ2-2; the D gene TCRdb calls, TRBD2, cannot be checked with no DNA. Per germline, CDR1 SQVTM and CDR2 ANQGSEA. This CDR3 spans 16 amino acids. The CDR3 spells CSVGLAGGPNTGELFF.